These 17 T cell receptor beta chains were sequenced from one sample in a study of cytomegalovirus exposure and HLA in healthy donors. The PCR made use of 60 Vbeta and 13 Jbeta primers. The method was immunoSEQ multiplex PCR; TCRdb's version includes in-frame clones alone and lacks a portion of them. Recorded for this sample: around 26,000 clones. The specimen sequenced was PBMCs. Source of these receptors: a male donor in good health and CMV-seropositive.

V usage is TRBV28 and J usage is TRBJ2-2; tentative D call: TRBD1 (5 bases). V was clipped by 8 bases and J by 0 bases, with 10 bases between them. Germline CDR1 is MDHEN and CDR2 is SYDVKM. This CDR3 is 14 amino acids long. CDR3 residues: CASERTTNTGELFF. For the CDR3, the DNA is TGTGCCAGCGAAAGGACAACGAACACCGGGGAGCTGTTTTTT.

The rearrangement links TRBV20-1 to TRBJ1-1, with no clear D. Germline loops: CDR1 DFQATT, CDR2 SNEGSKA (reference sequence). V was pared by 3 bases and J by 4 bases, with 6 bases between. There are 11 residues in the CDR3. This chain's CDR3 is CSASNSTEAFF. DNA of the CDR3: TGCAGTGCTAGCAACAGCACTGAAGCTTTCTTT.

This chain joins TRBV5-1 and TRBJ2-5, with 8 bases matching TRBD2. The V gene's germline CDR1 is SGHRS and CDR2 YFSETQ. This CDR3 has 15 residues. Losses at the gene ends were 3 bases for V and 4 bases for J; bases not matched to a gene: 8. CDR3 amino acids: CASSSHTSGGETQYF. The CDR3 nucleotides read TGCGCCAGCAGCTCACACACTAGCGGAGGAGAGACCCAGTACTTC.

The chain joins TRBV30 to TRBJ1-4; TRBD1 matches 7 bases. Germline V gene data show CDR1 as GTSNPN and CDR2 as SVGIG (reference sequence). The CDR3 has 14 amino acids. Losses at the gene ends were 4 bases for V and 10 bases for J; bases not matched to a gene: 12. The CDR3: CAWNDRAIKGKLFF. DNA for the CDR3: TGTGCCTGGAACGACAGGGCCATAAAGGGAAAACTGTTTTTT.

The CDR3 DNA sequence: TGTGCCTGGAGTGTAAGGCAGGGGTTACCCTACGAGCAGTACTTC. Translated, it gives CAWSVRQGLPYEQYF. This chain links TRBV30 with TRBJ2-5, with D perhaps matching TRBD1 (6 bases). The DNA end is a closer match to TRBJ2-7, so the J assignment may be wrong. The CDR3 runs 15 residues. From germline, CDR1 is GTSNPN and CDR2 SVGIG (reference sequence).

This CDR3 reads CASSPGTSGTGETQYF. CDR3 nucleotide sequence: TGTGCCAGCAGCCCCGGGACTAGCGGGACAGGGGAGACCCAGTACTTC. The rearrangement joins TRBV28 to TRBJ2-5, with TRBD2 matching over 13 bases. Germline CDR1 and CDR2: MDHEN and SYDVKM. With V trimmed by 6 bases and J by 5 bases, 9 bases remained unmatched. The CDR3 is 16 residues long.

V gene TRBV7-9 combines with J gene TRBJ1-2; 10 positions agree with TRBD1. The V gene end was trimmed by 5 bases and the J gene end by 4 bases; junction bases not matched to a gene: 4. Germline CDR1 and CDR2: SEHNR and FQNEAQ (reference sequence). The CDR3 spans 14 residues. As DNA, the CDR3 is TGTGCCAGCAGCACGACAGGGGGCTTCTATGGCTACACCTTC. It specifies CASSTTGGFYGYTF.

The chain has TRBV4-2 and TRBJ1-1, with TRBD1 matching over 7 bases. Trimming took 3 bases from V and 0 from J; bases not matched to a gene: 10. CDR3 length: 17 amino acids. Germline CDR1 is LGHNA and CDR2 is YNFKEQ. The CDR3: CASSHPGQTNMNTEAFF. In DNA, the CDR3 is TGTGCCAGCAGCCACCCGGGACAGACCAACATGAACACTGAAGCTTTCTTT.

This chain uses TRBV7-9 with TRBJ1-1, with 8 bases that match TRBD1. CDR3 length equals 15 residues. Germline loops: CDR1 SEHNR, CDR2 FQNEAQ (reference sequence). The trim removed 5 bases at V and 3 bases at J, leaving 8 bases unmatched. CDR3 DNA: TGTGCCAGCAGCACAGAAGGGACAGGCCACACTGAAGCTTTCTTT. This translates into CASSTEGTGHTEAFF.

This sequence joins TRBV27 and TRBJ2-7; TRBD2 matches 12 bases. V lost 2 bases and J lost 3; bases outside the gene matches: 2. CDR1 is MNHEY, CDR2 SMNVEV, per germline (reference sequence). The CDR3 has 15 amino acids. The chain's CDR3 is CASSLRTSGVYEQYF. The CDR3 DNA sequence: TGTGCCAGCAGTTTACGGACTAGCGGGGTCTACGAGCAGTACTTC.

V gene TRBV28 combines with J gene TRBJ2-2; D gene uncertain. The CDR3 is made up of 11 amino acids. Per germline, CDR1 MDHEN and CDR2 SYDVKM. V was trimmed by 8 bases and J by 4 bases, leaving 5 bases between them. The CDR3 DNA follows: TGTGCCAGCTCCTTCACCGGGGAGCTGTTTTTT. It translates to CASSFTGELFF.

The J gene is TRBJ2-1, the V gene TRBV6-5; no definite D call. Trimming left V 2 bases short and J 5 bases short, with 4 bases between. The CDR3 runs 12 residues. The germline V gene has CDR1 MNHEY and CDR2 SVGAGI. Here the CDR3 reads CASSYGDNEQFF. DNA of the CDR3: TGTGCCAGCAGTTACGGAGACAATGAGCAGTTCTTC.

The chain uses TRBV28 and TRBJ1-2; the D is unclear. V was shortened by 2 bases and J by 4 bases, with 11 bases between the two germline ends. The length of the CDR3 is 14 residues. In germline, CDR1 is MDHEN, CDR2 SYDVKM. CDR3: CASSLVERSYGYTF. In nucleotides, the CDR3 is TGTGCCAGCAGTTTAGTTGAACGGAGCTATGGCTACACCTTC.

The chain couples TRBV4-3 to TRBJ1-1, with D possibly matching TRBD1 (6 bases). In germline, CDR1 is LGHNA, CDR2 YSLEER. The CDR3 consists of 15 residues. The V end was cut by 4 bases, the J end by 4 bases, with 16 bases between. CDR3 residues: CASSPSQGRSTEAFF. In nucleotides, the CDR3 is TGCGCCAGCAGCCCATCACAGGGAAGGAGCACTGAAGCTTTCTTT.

The rearrangement joins TRBV5-4 to TRBJ2-3, with 9 bases matching TRBD1. V lost 0 bases and J lost 8; bases outside the gene matches: 10. The CDR3 is made up of 16 amino acids. Germline V gene sequence: CDR1 SGHNT, CDR2 YYREEE (reference sequence). CDR3: CASSLGGEQGARTQYF. For the CDR3, the DNA is TGTGCCAGCAGCTTGGGGGGAGAACAGGGGGCACGTACGCAGTATTTT.

The V gene is TRBV6-1, the J gene TRBJ2-7; TRBD1 matches at 7 bases. Losses at the gene ends were 6 bases for V and 2 bases for J; bases not matched to a gene: 4. The CDR3 is 13 amino acids. Germline-derived CDR1 and CDR2 are MNHNS and SASEGT. CDR3 protein: CASRGTVAYEQYF. In DNA, the CDR3 is TGTGCCAGCAGGGGGACAGTAGCCTACGAGCAGTACTTC.

The chain links TRBV28 to TRBJ1-2, with 7 nucleotides matching TRBD1. Germline values: CDR1 MDHEN, CDR2 SYDVKM. V shed 2 bases and J 4 bases; nucleotides not matched to a gene: 16. This CDR3 spans 18 amino acids. The CDR3 region is CASSLNPGQVLPSYGYTF. Here the CDR3 DNA reads TGTGCCAGCAGTTTAAACCCCGGACAGGTACTTCCCTCCTATGGCTACACCTTC.